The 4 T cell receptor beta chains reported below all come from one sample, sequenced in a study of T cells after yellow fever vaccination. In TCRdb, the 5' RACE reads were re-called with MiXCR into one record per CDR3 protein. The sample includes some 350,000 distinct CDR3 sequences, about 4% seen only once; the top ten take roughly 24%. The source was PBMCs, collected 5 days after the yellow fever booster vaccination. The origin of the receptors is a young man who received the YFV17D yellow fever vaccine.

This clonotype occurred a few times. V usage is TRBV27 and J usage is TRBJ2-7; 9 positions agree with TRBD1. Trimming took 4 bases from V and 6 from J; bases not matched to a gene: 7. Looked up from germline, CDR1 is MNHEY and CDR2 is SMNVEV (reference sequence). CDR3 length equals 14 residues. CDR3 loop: CASSSGQGLGEQYF. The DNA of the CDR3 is TGTGCCAGCAGTTCGGGACAGGGCCTCGGCGAGCAGTACTTC.

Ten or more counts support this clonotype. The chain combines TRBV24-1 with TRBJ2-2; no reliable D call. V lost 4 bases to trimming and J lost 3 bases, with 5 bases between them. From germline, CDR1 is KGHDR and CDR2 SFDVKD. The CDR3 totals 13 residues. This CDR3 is CATSEEYTGELFF. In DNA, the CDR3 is TGTGCCACCAGTGAGGAGTACACCGGGGAGCTGTTTTTT.

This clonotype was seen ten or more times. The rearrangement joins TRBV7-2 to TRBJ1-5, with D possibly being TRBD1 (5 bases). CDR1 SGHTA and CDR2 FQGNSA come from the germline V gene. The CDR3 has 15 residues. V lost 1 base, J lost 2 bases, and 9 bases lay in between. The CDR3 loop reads CASSLDGRGNQPQHF. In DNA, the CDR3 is TGTGCCAGCAGCTTAGATGGCAGGGGCAATCAGCCCCAGCATTTT.

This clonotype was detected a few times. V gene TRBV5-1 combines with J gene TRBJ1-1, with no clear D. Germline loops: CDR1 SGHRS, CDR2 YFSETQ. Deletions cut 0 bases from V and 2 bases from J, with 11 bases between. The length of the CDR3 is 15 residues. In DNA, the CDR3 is TGCGCCAGCAGCTTGGGGCCTTTAGCTAACACTGAAGCTTTCTTT. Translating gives CASSLGPLANTEAFF.